The 27 T cell receptor beta chains reported below all come from one sample, sequenced in a study of T cell changes during pregnancy in multiple sclerosis. Generated by immunoSEQ multiplex PCR, the TCRdb table keeps only in-frame clones and is missing some. The sample carries tens of thousands of clones, roughly 90% recorded once. The sequencing used peripheral blood, collected in the second trimester of pregnancy. Receptors were obtained from a female donor in good health, enrolled as a control in a pregnancy study.

This rearrangement joins TRBV10-1 to TRBJ2-1, with TRBD2 identical over 7 bases. CDR1 and CDR2 from the germline V gene are WNHNN and SYGVQD (reference sequence). V lost 3 bases and J lost 7; bases outside the gene matches: 15. The CDR3 covers 17 residues. CDR3 protein: CASSERTRAGASNEQFF. The CDR3 coding sequence is TGCGCCAGCAGTGAAAGGACCAGGGCGGGAGCCTCGAATGAGCAGTTCTTC.

The rearrangement joins TRBV11-2 to TRBJ1-4; D is perhaps TRBD1 (5 bases). The germline V gene encodes CDR1 SGHAT and CDR2 FQNNGV. This CDR3 comprises 17 residues. Trimming removed 5 bases at V and 0 bases at J, with 16 bases between. The CDR3 nucleotides are TGTGCCAGCAGCAACTCCGGGACTCCGACAACTAATGAAAAACTGTTTTTT. Its protein is CASSNSGTPTTNEKLFF. The entire variable domain, with the rest obtained from reference TRBV11-2 and TRBJ1-4, is as follows: EAGVAQSPRYKIIEKRQSVAFWCNPISGHATLYWYQQILGQGPKLLIQFQNNGVVDDSQLPKDRFSAERLKGVDSTLKIQPAKLEDSAVYLCASSNSGTPTTNEKLFFGSGTQLSVL.

The CDR3, as DNA: TGCGCCAGCAGCTACGCAAGAGGAACTAATGAAAAACTGTTTTTT. Residues: CASSYARGTNEKLFF. The chain combines TRBV5-1 with TRBJ1-4, with D hard to call. This CDR3 contains 15 residues. The germline V gene has CDR1 SGHRS and CDR2 YFSETQ. With 3 bases removed from V and 1 base from J, the gap between germline ends came to 10 bases.

This chain connects TRBV30 to TRBJ1-4; 7 bases fit TRBD1. CDR3 length: 19 amino acids. Germline loops: CDR1 GTSNPN, CDR2 SVGIG (reference sequence). J gave up 3 bases and V 1 base, and 17 bases lay outside the gene matches. CDR3 DNA: TGTGCCTGGAGTGGAATATCAGGGGGGCTTTCTGTCTCTAATGAAAAACTGTTTTTT. It encodes CAWSGISGGLSVSNEKLFF.

The chain carries TRBV27 and TRBJ1-2; TRBD1 aligns across 10 bases. V shed 2 bases and J 5 bases; nucleotides not matched to a gene: 5. The CDR3 has 15 amino acids. Germline-derived CDR1 and CDR2 are MNHEY and SMNVEV (reference sequence). The CDR3 DNA reads TGTGCCAGCAGTTTACGGACAGGGGGAGGTTATGGCTACACCTTC. Translated: CASSLRTGGGYGYTF.

The V call is TRBV7-3, the J call TRBJ1-5, with D unresolved. V was cut by 8 bases and J by 6 bases, with 20 bases left in between. This CDR3 is 15 amino acids long. Germline V CDR1 and CDR2: SGHTA, FQGTGA. The CDR3 nucleotides are TGTGCCAGCGACCGGGAGGGTCCAGGAGGTCAGCCCCAGCATTTT. Residues: CASDREGPGGQPQHF.

This chain joins TRBV6-1 and TRBJ1-2; 8 bases line up with TRBD1. Germline trimming cut 2 bases from V and 5 bases from J; bases unmatched to any gene: 10. The CDR3 covers 16 residues. In germline, CDR1 is MNHNS, CDR2 SASEGT. CDR3 loop: CASSEIGQGGRYGYTF. CDR3 nucleotide sequence: TGTGCCAGCAGTGAAATCGGACAGGGCGGCCGTTATGGCTACACCTTC.

This chain uses TRBV9 with TRBJ1-4, with D unresolved. Trimming took 4 bases from V and 3 from J, leaving 10 bases between them. This CDR3 region has 14 residues. Germline loops: CDR1 SGDLS, CDR2 YYNGEE. CDR3 protein: CASSPWRSNEKLFF. DNA of the CDR3: TGTGCCAGCAGCCCCTGGCGGTCTAATGAAAAACTGTTTTTT. Drawing the rest from reference TRBV9 and TRBJ1-4, the complete variable domain is DSGVTQTPKHLITATGQRVTLRCSPRSGDLSVYWYQQSLDQGLQFLIQYYNGEERAKGNILERFSAQQFPDLHSELNLSSLELGDSALYFCASSPWRSNEKLFFGSGTQLSVL.

This chain connects TRBV9 to TRBJ1-1; D is unclear. V was cut by 5 bases and J by 1 base, with 12 bases left in between. The germline CDR1 and CDR2 sequences are SGDLS and YYNGEE. This CDR3 region has 14 residues. Here the CDR3 DNA reads TGTGCCAGCAGTCCAACTCACCAGAACACTGAAGCTTTCTTT. Encoded protein: CASSPTHQNTEAFF.

This clone was recorded once. The J gene is TRBJ2-7, the V gene TRBV7-3; 12 bases agree with TRBD2. Unmatched junction bases numbered 7, after V lost 5 bases and J lost 5 bases. The germline V gene encodes CDR1 SGHTA and CDR2 FQGTGA. There are 15 residues in the CDR3. The CDR3 DNA sequence: TGTGCCAGCAGCAGTGGACTAGCGGGGTCACACGAGCAGTACTTC. Protein sequence: CASSSGLAGSHEQYF.

V and J are TRBV18 and TRBJ1-4; D is possibly TRBD1 (6 bases). The CDR3 is made up of 16 amino acids. From germline, CDR1 is KGHSH and CDR2 LQKENI. Trimming removed 6 bases at V and 0 bases at J, with 14 bases between. In nucleotides, the CDR3 is TGTGCCAGCTCGCAAGGGAGACAGGCAACTAATGAAAAACTGTTTTTT. Protein sequence: CASSQGRQATNEKLFF.

The chain is built from TRBV9 and TRBJ2-2; no clear D. Trimming stripped 4 bases from V and 0 bases from J, with 4 bases between. Germline V gene sequence: CDR1 SGDLS, CDR2 YYNGEE. The CDR3 length is 13 residues. The CDR3 sequence: CASSPTNTGELFF. The DNA for the CDR3 is TGTGCCAGCAGCCCTACGAACACCGGGGAGCTGTTTTTT.

This rearrangement joins TRBV9 to TRBJ1-1; no definite D call. Germline CDR1 is SGDLS and CDR2 is YYNGEE. The V gene lost 0 bases and the J gene lost 3 bases, with 6 bases spanning the gap. The CDR3 spans 13 residues. CDR3 sequence (DNA): TGTGCCAGCAGCGTAGGGAGGTACACTGAAGCTTTCTTT. It codes for CASSVGRYTEAFF.

The rearrangement uses TRBV5-1 and TRBJ2-4; 8 bases fit TRBD1. The length of the CDR3 is 16 residues. Germline trimming cut 3 bases from V and 1 base from J; bases unmatched to any gene: 6. CDR1 is SGHRS and CDR2 is YFSETQ in the germline V gene. The CDR3 coding sequence is TGCGCCAGCAGCTCCGGACAGGGCATCGCCAAAAACATTCAGTACTTC. It codes for CASSSGQGIAKNIQYF.

V is TRBV6-5 and J is TRBJ2-2; D not certain. The CDR3 runs 11 residues. Trimming took off 5 bases at V and 8 bases at J, with 6 bases between the two ends. Germline values: CDR1 MNHEY, CDR2 SVGAGI. This chain's CDR3 is CASSVGGELFF. The CDR3 DNA follows: TGTGCCAGCAGTGTCGGGGGGGAGCTGTTTTTT.

The J gene is TRBJ2-7, the V gene TRBV11-2; weak D call: TRBD1 (6 bases). The CDR3 totals 15 residues. Looked up from germline, CDR1 is SGHAT and CDR2 is FQNNGV. V lost 5 bases to trimming and J lost 2 bases, with 16 bases between them. CDR3 region: CASSLSPRDTYEQYF. In DNA form, the CDR3 reads TGTGCCAGCAGCCTTAGCCCCAGGGACACCTACGAGCAGTACTTC.

This clone was seen a handful of times. The CDR3 sequence: CASSETTGTYEQYF. The CDR3 DNA sequence: TGCGCCAGCAGTGAAACAACAGGGACCTACGAGCAGTACTTC. V gene TRBV10-1 combines with J gene TRBJ2-7; D possibly corresponds to TRBD1 (6 bases). Trimming shortened V by 3 bases and J by 2 bases, and 11 bases separated the two germline ends. CDR1 and CDR2 (germline): WNHNN, SYGVQD (reference sequence). The CDR3 contains 14 residues.

The chain uses TRBV9 and TRBJ2-2; 11 bases map to TRBD2. V gave up 0 bases and J gave up 4 bases; unmatched junction bases: 5. CDR3 length equals 17 residues. CDR1 is SGDLS, CDR2 YYNGEE, per germline. The CDR3 region is CASSVELAGARTGELFF. DNA of the CDR3: TGTGCCAGCAGCGTAGAACTAGCGGGGGCCCGCACCGGGGAGCTGTTTTTT.

The rearrangement links TRBV7-6 to TRBJ1-6; TRBD1 matches at 7 bases. J gave up 8 bases and V 4 bases, and 5 bases lay outside the gene matches. Germline CDR1 and CDR2: SGHVS and FNYEAQ. The CDR3 consists of 14 residues. CDR3 sequence reads: CASSSGQLDSPLHF. The CDR3 nucleotides read TGTGCCAGCAGCTCGGGACAGCTCGATTCACCCCTCCACTTT.

This clone showed up just once. V usage is TRBV6-4 and J usage is TRBJ2-2, with D possibly matching TRBD1 (5 bases). Trimming pared 6 bases from V and 2 bases from J, leaving 13 bases between. The CDR3 length is 15 residues. CDR1 is MRHNA and CDR2 is SNTAGT in the germline V gene. The CDR3 coding sequence is TGTGCCAGCAGAGAGACAGTGGGCAACACCGGGGAGCTGTTTTTT. Protein sequence: CASRETVGNTGELFF.

V and J are TRBV27 and TRBJ2-3; TRBD2 is a possible D gene (6 bases). The V gene's germline CDR1 is MNHEY and CDR2 SMNVEV (reference sequence). Trimming left V 3 bases short and J 2 bases short, with 9 bases between. The CDR3 consists of 14 residues. This CDR3 reads CASSLSGFTDTQYF. CDR3 DNA: TGTGCCAGCAGTTTGAGCGGGTTCACAGATACGCAGTATTTT.

This clone has a handful of counts. The chain carries TRBV6-1 and TRBJ1-6; 10 bases map to TRBD1. J lost 9 bases, V lost 2 bases, and 4 bases had no gene match. The CDR3 runs to 15 residues. CDR1 and CDR2 from the germline V gene are MNHNS and SASEGT. The CDR3 DNA sequence: TGTGCCAGCAGTGAAAGCGGGACAGGGGCTTCACCCCTCCACTTT. Translating gives CASSESGTGASPLHF.

V and J are TRBV18 and TRBJ1-1, with D uncertain. The germline V and J ends were trimmed by 1 base and 2 bases, with 14 bases remaining between them. Germline V lookup: CDR1 KGHSH, CDR2 LQKENI. CDR3 length: 16 amino acids. Here the CDR3 reads CASSPLMQAENTEAFF. DNA for the CDR3: TGTGCCAGCTCACCACTCATGCAGGCTGAAAACACTGAAGCTTTCTTT.

This chain joins TRBV5-6 and TRBJ1-1; D is unresolved. CDR3 length equals 14 residues. Trimming removed 4 bases from V and 6 bases from J, with 16 bases in between. Germline CDR1 SGHDT, CDR2 YYEEEE. CDR3 in amino acids: CASSRSAGAPEAFF. CDR3 DNA sequence: TGTGCCAGCAGCCGCTCCGCGGGCGCCCCTGAAGCTTTCTTT. Filled out from reference TRBV5-6 and TRBJ1-1, the complete variable domain reads DAGVTQSPTHLIKTRGQQVTLRCSPKSGHDTVSWYQQALGQGPQFIFQYYEEEERQRGNFPDRFSGHQFPNYSSELNVNALLLGDSALYLCASSRSAGAPEAFFGQGTRLTVV.

V and J are TRBV9 and TRBJ2-3, with 8 bases matching TRBD1. The V and J ends lost 5 bases and 4 bases, in that order; junction bases with no gene match: 6. The CDR3 consists of 14 residues. Germline V gene sequence: CDR1 SGDLS, CDR2 YYNGEE. In DNA form, the CDR3 reads TGTGCCAGCAGTCTGACAGGGGCAGCAGATACGCAGTATTTT. The encoded protein is CASSLTGAADTQYF.

The gene calls are TRBV11-2 and TRBJ2-7; D possibly corresponds to TRBD2 (6 bases). Germline CDR1 reads SGHAT; CDR2 reads FQNNGV. V was cut by 4 bases and J by 3 bases, with 10 bases left in between. This CDR3 is built from 13 residues. The CDR3 region has the DNA TGTGCCAGCAGCTCCCGGAGGGACTACGAGCAGTACTTC. Translating gives CASSSRRDYEQYF. The full variable domain, with the rest looked up from reference TRBV11-2 and TRBJ2-7, is EAGVAQSPRYKIIEKRQSVAFWCNPISGHATLYWYQQILGQGPKLLIQFQNNGVVDDSQLPKDRFSAERLKGVDSTLKIQPAKLEDSAVYLCASSSRRDYEQYFGPGTRLTVT.

This clone was counted between two and nine times. The V call is TRBV10-3, the J call TRBJ2-1; no reliable D call. The CDR3 spans 12 residues. Trimming removed 3 bases from V and 10 bases from J, with 10 bases in between. The germline gives CDR1 ENHRY, CDR2 SYGVKD. The CDR3 bases are TGTGCCATCAGTGACCCCCCAGGAGAGCAGTTCTTC. Translating gives CAISDPPGEQFF.